This note documents a single T cell receptor (beta chain) sequence. These data come from a study of blood T cell repertoires in COVID-19. Turning to the study itself: PBMCs, B-cell-depleted T cells, or T cells were the source of the cDNA or gDNA that made up the material.

V was pared by 3 bases and J by 5 bases, with 7 bases between. Looked up from germline, CDR1 is KGHSY and CDR2 is FQNENV. The CDR3 runs 12 residues. Clones were read by immunoSEQ multiplex PCR, and TCRdb kept only the in-frame ones, dropping some. The data contain around 94,000 clones, 84% of them singletons. The TCR comes from a human donor in a cohort sampled during active COVID-19. The rearrangement uses TRBV16 and TRBJ1-2; D is possibly TRBD1 (5 bases). Sequenced: peripheral blood. The CDR3 here is CASSHQGYGYTF. The CDR3 bases are TGTGCCAGCAGCCACCAGGGATATGGCTACACCTTC.